This T cell receptor (beta chain) appears in the sequencing data of a study of CD8+CD57+ T cells in acquired aplastic anemia. Study results and limitations: Around 29 CD8+ CDR3 sequences were shared between patients and controls. For CD8+ Simpson's diversity, patients and controls showed no significant difference.

Genomic DNA templated the TCR beta VDJ and CDR3 profiling. One entry per CDR3 protein, called by TCRdb with MiXCR from the reads. The sample lists approximately 180,000 distinct CDR3 sequences, around 50% occurring once. The CDR3 spans 10 amino acids, including both terminal residues. On this clonotype itself: The antigen remains unidentified. This CDR3 fails to terminate in the conserved phenylalanine or tryptophan, so it likely reflects a read error. No DNA is shown, since the ends of the CDR3 on it are uncertain; the CDR3 is the one TCRdb lists.

Patients selected for sequencing had displayed CD8+CD57+ cell expansion by flow cytometry. Therapy had not been given to patients before blood sampling. This TCR derives from a human donor with aplastic anemia. The specimen sequenced was sorted CD4+, CD8+, or CD8+CD57+ T cells (not recorded which) from PBMCs. The chain uses TRBV12-3 or TRBV12-4 and TRBJ2-5; the table assigns TRBD1, which was not confirmed against the DNA. The CDR3 loop reads CASSPWVGGI.